This T cell receptor (beta chain) was retrieved from a study of cytomegalovirus exposure and HLA in healthy donors. Findings and caveats of the study: Across all donors, roughly uniform sequencing depth was an assumption of the presence/absence analyses.

The PCR ran on 60 Vbeta and 13 Jbeta primers. Method: immunoSEQ multiplex PCR; TCRdb's copy keeps in-frame clones and lacks some. The repertoire holds about 160,000 clones, about 65% seen once, with more than 2.5% in the top ten. Concerning this clone: Its antigen is currently unknown.

CDR1 and CDR2 (germline): MNHEY, SMNVEV (reference sequence). The CDR3 loop spans 16 amino acids. V lost 5 bases and J 1 base, leaving 15 bases between the germline ends. The rearrangement joins TRBV27 to TRBJ1-5; D possibly corresponds to TRBD1 (6 bases). Sequenced sample: PBMCs. The sequence was collected from a young woman in good health and CMV-seronegative. In DNA form, the CDR3 reads TGTGCCAGCAGTAACCTGACAGGAGGAAGCAATCAGCCCCAGCATTTT. It codes for CASSNLTGGSNQPQHF.